The T cell receptor beta chain under discussion was sequenced for a study of blood T cells in healthy people across ages. The CDR3 sequence is 13 residues long. With 4 bases removed from V and 4 bases from J, the gap between germline ends came to 13 bases. Per the germline V gene, CDR1 is DFQATT and CDR2 is SNEGSKA (reference sequence). A J-beta primer mix and a sample-barcoded 5' primer were used in a second PCR of roughly 6 to 12 cycles. One entry per CDR3 protein results from TCRdb running MiXCR on the 5' RACE reads. The data contain roughly 2 million distinct CDR3 sequences, 49% of them seen just once; the ten biggest clones take up approximately 2.1%.

This chain joins TRBV20-1 and TRBJ1-2; a weak D match, TRBD1 (6 bases). Material: blood. The sequence came from a middle-aged woman in good health. The CDR3 region has the DNA TGCAGTGCTAAAAACTCGGACAGCTATGGCTACACCTTC. Translated: CSAKNSDSYGYTF.